This paragraph reports one T cell receptor beta chain. Its specificity is not known. This entry belongs to a study of cytomegalovirus exposure and HLA in healthy donors. Germline trimming cut 6 bases from V and 3 bases from J; bases unmatched to any gene: 4. CDR1 is ENHRY, CDR2 SYGVKD, per germline. There are 15 residues in the CDR3. Study-level results: Researchers left out some V segments, among them TRBV6-2 and TRBV6-3, as indistinguishable. Sequencing probably produced one cluster of sequence variants that were highly shared.

The PCR was carried out with 60 Vbeta primers and 13 Jbeta primers. Assay: immunoSEQ multiplex PCR; the TCRdb copy retains only in-frame clones and omits some. The table lists about 200,000 clones, roughly 80% of them singletons. The rearrangement links TRBV10-3 to TRBJ2-3, with 12 bases matching TRBD2. The sequencing input was PBMCs. This TCR was sampled from a male donor in good health and CMV-seronegative. The CDR3 DNA reads as TGTGCCATCAGCCCCGGGACTAGCGGGACAGATACGCAGTATTTT. This sequence encodes CAISPGTSGTDTQYF.